This T cell receptor (beta chain) was recovered during a study of neoadjuvant anti-PD-1 for oral cavity cancer. Study-level information: Non-progressing patients received a fourth nivolumab dose near day 43, then surgery on days 50-56.

Produced via immunoSEQ multiplex PCR; TCRdb's table is partial and in-frame only. The table lists 15,000 or so clones, 55% to 70% of them singletons, with approximately 2.5% in the top ten. CDR1 is LNHDA, CDR2 SQIVND, per germline (reference sequence). The CDR3 contains 15 residues. V lost 5 bases to trimming and J lost 2 bases, with 16 bases between them. The specimen was PBMCs, collected before nivolumab (anti-PD-1) treatment. This receptor was obtained from a person between 40 and 79 years old with oral cavity squamous cell carcinoma. This chain links TRBV19 with TRBJ2-7; D call uncertain. DNA of the CDR3: TGTGCCAGTAGTCCGGGCCCTACCGCCCCCTACGAGCAGTACTTC. It encodes CASSPGPTAPYEQYF.